Presented here are 18 T cell receptor beta chains from one specimen sequenced in a study of OX40 agonist ivuxolimab in advanced cancers. Profiled with immunoSEQ multiplex PCR; TCRdb holds only in-frame clones, not every one. This table holds under 80,000 clones, over 75% found once. This sample comprised CD4+ or CD8+ T cells sorted from blood, obtained in a trial of the OX40 agonist ivuxolimab. The source of these receptors is an adult with an advanced solid tumor such as melanoma, head and neck, liver or kidney cancer.

The J gene is TRBJ2-2, the V gene TRBV21-1; the table's TRBD1 call for D was not verified on the DNA. TRBV21-1 corresponds to a pseudogene. The CDR3 runs to 17 residues. The CDR3 nucleotides read TGTGCCAGCACCGCACAGGGCCCCCTGGGAAACACCGGGGAGCTGTTTTTT. Its translation: CASTAQGPLGNTGELFF.

The chain has TRBV11-2 and TRBJ1-4; D unclear. V was clipped by 0 bases and J by 6 bases, with 2 bases between them. CDR3 length: 12 residues. CDR1 SGHAT and CDR2 FQNNGV come from the germline V gene. CDR3 DNA: TGTGCCAGCAGCTTAGATTATGAAAAACTGTTTTTT. As protein: CASSLDYEKLFF.

CDR3 nucleotides: TGTGCCAGCAGCTTTTCCTTAAACACTGAAGCTTTCTTT. This encodes CASSFSLNTEAFF. This chain links TRBV7-2 with TRBJ1-1; no definite D call. The germline CDR1 and CDR2 sequences are SGHTA and FQGNSA. CDR3 length: 13 amino acids. Trimming took off 3 bases at V and 2 bases at J, with 7 bases between the two ends.

The chain couples TRBV19 to TRBJ2-3; D not certain. The germline V and J ends were trimmed by 5 bases and 1 base, with 16 bases remaining between them. The CDR3 spans 16 residues. CDR1 and CDR2 from the germline V gene are LNHDA and SQIVND (reference sequence). The CDR3 region is CASSALPGDRTDTQYF. The CDR3 DNA sequence: TGTGCCAGTAGTGCTCTACCGGGCGATCGCACAGATACGCAGTATTTT.

The chain uses TRBV2 and TRBJ1-6; no reliable D call. Germline CDR1 and CDR2: SNHLY and FYNNEI. The CDR3 covers 12 residues. The V and J ends lost 6 bases and 10 bases respectively, with 10 bases between them. The CDR3 is CASSTTRSPLHF. CDR3 nucleotides: TGTGCCAGCAGCACCACGAGGTCACCCCTCCACTTT.

The J gene is TRBJ2-5, the V gene TRBV15, with TRBD2 matching 11 bases. The germline V gene has CDR1 LNHNV and CDR2 YYDKDF (reference sequence). V shed 1 base, J shed 2 bases, and the junction held 6 bases outside the gene matches. The CDR3 has 17 amino acids. The CDR3 region has the DNA TGTGCCACCAGCAGAGTTTGGCTAGCGGGAGGTCAAGAGACCCAGTACTTC. Its translation: CATSRVWLAGGQETQYF. Variable domain in full (rest from reference TRBV15 and TRBJ2-5): DAMVIQNPRYQVTQFGKPVTLSCSQTLNHNVMYWYQQKSSQAPKLLFHYYDKDFNNEADTPDNFQSRRPNTSFCFLDIRSPGLGDTAMYLCATSRVWLAGGQETQYFGPGTRLLVL.

In DNA, the CDR3 is TGTGCCAGCAGCCAGATTTTCCAACCCTCCTACGAGCAGTACTTC. Amino acids: CASSQIFQPSYEQYF. The chain has TRBV14 and TRBJ2-7; no firm D call. The V gene's germline CDR1 is SGHDN and CDR2 FVKESK. This CDR3 region has 15 residues. Trimming removed 3 bases at V and 0 bases at J, with 12 bases between.

This clone was observed a single time. The chain links TRBV10-2 to TRBJ1-1, with 8 bases matching TRBD1. The CDR3 extends over 13 amino acids. Looked up from germline, CDR1 is WSHSY and CDR2 is SAAADI. The J segment lost 1 base and the V segment lost 7 bases, leaving 2 bases of the junction unmatched. This chain's CDR3 is CASKDRENTEAFF. CDR3 DNA: TGCGCCAGCAAGGACAGGGAGAACACTGAAGCTTTCTTT.

A few counts support this clone. The chain combines TRBV7-9 with TRBJ2-1; 9 bases agree with TRBD1. Germline CDR1 is SEHNR and CDR2 is FQNEAQ (reference sequence). This CDR3 is built from 16 residues. After removal of 2 bases from V and 7 bases from J, the junction contained 9 bases not matched to a gene. The CDR3 protein is CASSLLLGQGLNEQFF. DNA of the CDR3: TGTGCCAGCAGCTTACTATTGGGACAGGGATTGAATGAGCAGTTCTTC.

V and J are TRBV5-4 and TRBJ2-3; D is unresolved. The V end lost 6 bases, the J end lost 0 bases, and 11 bases lay between the germline ends. The CDR3 runs to 14 residues. CDR1 SGHNT and CDR2 YYREEE come from the germline V gene (reference sequence). CDR3 amino acids: CASKDYSSTDTQYF. CDR3 DNA: TGTGCCAGCAAGGATTACTCTAGCACAGATACGCAGTATTTT. The variable domain in full, completed from reference TRBV5-4 and TRBJ2-3, reads ETGVTQSPTHLIKTRGQQVTLRCSSQSGHNTVSWYQQALGQGPQFIFQYYREEENGRGNFPPRFSGLQFPNYSSELNVNALELDDSALYLCASKDYSSTDTQYFGPGTRLTVL.

The chain uses TRBV27 and TRBJ2-7, with D perhaps given as TRBD1 or TRBD2 (6 bases each). Per germline, CDR1 MNHEY and CDR2 SMNVEV (reference sequence). Between the trimmed V and J ends, which lost 2 bases and 2 bases, there was a span of 13 bases. CDR3 size: 15 residues. Here the CDR3 reads CASSLSLGGAYEQYF. The CDR3 DNA follows: TGTGCCAGCAGTTTAAGCCTCGGGGGCGCCTACGAGCAGTACTTC.

This sequence joins TRBV5-1 and TRBJ2-6; D not resolved. Germline loops: CDR1 SGHRS, CDR2 YFSETQ. V lost 1 base to trimming and J lost 0 bases, with 11 bases between them. The CDR3 runs 17 residues. CDR3 residues: CASSLRSVSSGANVLTF. Here the CDR3 DNA reads TGCGCCAGCAGCTTGAGGTCCGTGAGCTCTGGGGCCAACGTCCTGACTTTC.

V and J are TRBV7-9 and TRBJ2-7; 7 positions match TRBD2. The V gene's germline CDR1 is SEHNR and CDR2 FQNEAQ (reference sequence). The CDR3 totals 13 residues. The junction had 3 bases not matched to a gene; V was cut back by 5 bases and J by 2 bases. The CDR3 reads CASSRSGTYEQYF. The CDR3 region has the DNA TGTGCCAGCAGCCGGAGCGGGACCTACGAGCAGTACTTC.

This chain links TRBV6-5 with TRBJ1-5; possible D gene TRBD1, 6 bases. Trimming cost V 2 bases and J 4 bases, with 12 bases left between them. CDR3 size: 15 residues. The germline V gene encodes CDR1 MNHEY and CDR2 SVGAGI. The CDR3 bases are TGTGCCAGCAGTTACGTAACAGGGAGGAATCAGCCCCAGCATTTT. The encoded protein is CASSYVTGRNQPQHF.

The chain uses TRBV5-1 and TRBJ1-4; unclear D gene. Deletions cut 0 bases from V and 4 bases from J, with 7 bases between. CDR3 length equals 14 residues. Germline V lookup: CDR1 SGHRS, CDR2 YFSETQ. CDR3 coding DNA: TGCGCCAGCAGCTTGGGTGGCCTTAATGAAAAACTGTTTTTT. Its translation is CASSLGGLNEKLFF.

The J gene is TRBJ2-3, the V gene TRBV7-9, with no clear D. CDR3 length: 12 amino acids. Trimming pared 6 bases from V and 7 bases from J, leaving 11 bases between. The V gene's germline CDR1 is SEHNR and CDR2 FQNEAQ (reference sequence). CDR3 nucleotide sequence: TGTGCCAGCAGTCTGTCGTCGAATACGCAGTATTTT. Translated, it gives CASSLSSNTQYF.

This clone was found once. Other DNA sequences of this sample code for an identical CDR3. The chain uses TRBV5-8 and TRBJ2-7; unclear D gene. V lost 2 bases, J lost 3 bases, and 6 bases lay in between. CDR3 length: 12 amino acids. The germline CDR1 and CDR2 sequences are SGHTS and YDEGEE. The CDR3 DNA is TGTGCCAGCAGCTTAGGGAACTACGAGCAGTACTTC. The encoded protein is CASSLGNYEQYF.

V is TRBV5-1 and J is TRBJ1-3, with D perhaps TRBD1 (5 bases). This CDR3 region has 17 residues. From germline, CDR1 is SGHRS and CDR2 YFSETQ. The V gene lost 3 bases and the J gene lost 0 bases, with 16 bases spanning the gap. CDR3: CASSSGTTAFSGNTIYF. CDR3 coding DNA: TGCGCCAGCAGCTCTGGGACCACAGCTTTCTCTGGAAACACCATATATTTT. The variable domain in full, completed from reference TRBV5-1 and TRBJ1-3, reads KAGVTQTPRYLIKTRGQQVTLSCSPISGHRSVSWYQQTPGQGLQFLFEYFSETQRNKGNFPGRFSGRQFSNSRSEMNVSTLELGDSALYLCASSSGTTAFSGNTIYFGEGSWLTVV.